This paragraph covers one T cell receptor beta chain sequence. This clone turned up a few times. The clone's antigen remains unknown. Base qualities were left out, and no much larger clone turns up one base away. The data belong to a study of blood T cell repertoires in COVID-19 (dated by TCRdb to 2019 to 2021). Regarding the study in general: The collaborator samples originated in the United States, Italy and Spain and spanned the acute and convalescent phases of COVID-19. Where available, HLA class I and class II types were obtained from metadata supplied by the sample provider rather than from assay-based typing. The samples were drawn from the first 160 participants of the ongoing ImmuneRACE study and from 950 to 1,500 subjects provided by 6 global collaborators. A freely available public database, intended as a resource for researchers studying the immune response to SARS-CoV-2, is where the repertoires were released. A de-identified subject ID, COVID-19 status, age in years and sex were almost always included in the sample metadata. Subjects who had been exposed to COVID-19, were actively infected with it, or had recovered from it provided the deeply sampled blood TCRbeta repertoires that made up the dataset. The material from the prospective study consisted of cDNA or gDNA derived from T cells, B-cell-depleted T cells, or PBMCs. Study-wide findings and limitations: Clinical and demographic metadata were provided uncurated, with the amount varying by source and participant.

The immunoSEQ Assay, a bias-controlled multiplex PCR, was used to amplify TCRbeta CDR3 regions from genomic DNA. Per the original workflow: The number of nucleated cells in each sample was estimated from the amplification of reference gene primers within the assay. Sequence reads were collapsed and filtered to measure the absolute abundance of every unique TCRbeta CDR3 rearrangement. For each sample, productive Simpson clonality was calculated as the square root of Simpson's diversity index over productive rearrangements. This immuneACCESS table, as held by TCRdb, lists in-frame sequences with V and J called but not all clones. Of the missing ones, under half trace to an unresolved V gene in checked studies; the others have no known cause. That table gives V, J and clone size, and the DNA gave D and trimming. This sample gives 95,000 to 100,000 clones in total; 75% to 90% of them show up just once. The ten largest make up about 1.8% of the sample.

Trimming at the junction amounts to 7 bases on V and 0 bases on J, and the germline ends lie 13 bases apart. Taken from cysteine to phenylalanine, the CDR3 has 14 residues. Just the 42-base CDR3 DNA is kept, in frame starting at base 1. CDR1 and CDR2 are drawn from the germline V gene: MNHEY, SVGAGI. The collaborating institutions used their own protocols to collect whole blood in K2EDTA tubes. For TCRbeta analysis, collaborator samples were shipped as frozen whole blood, as isolated PBMCs, or as DNA extracted from either sample type. This clonotype originated in a woman in her 70s with active or convalescent COVID-19. Sequencing was performed on peripheral blood. Recombination joined TRBV6-5 with TRBJ2-7, with the D gene not clear enough to name. The CDR3 in this case is CASIFSPSSYEQYF. The DNA sequence follows: TGTGCCAGCATCTTCTCACCTAGCTCCTACGAGCAGTACTTC.